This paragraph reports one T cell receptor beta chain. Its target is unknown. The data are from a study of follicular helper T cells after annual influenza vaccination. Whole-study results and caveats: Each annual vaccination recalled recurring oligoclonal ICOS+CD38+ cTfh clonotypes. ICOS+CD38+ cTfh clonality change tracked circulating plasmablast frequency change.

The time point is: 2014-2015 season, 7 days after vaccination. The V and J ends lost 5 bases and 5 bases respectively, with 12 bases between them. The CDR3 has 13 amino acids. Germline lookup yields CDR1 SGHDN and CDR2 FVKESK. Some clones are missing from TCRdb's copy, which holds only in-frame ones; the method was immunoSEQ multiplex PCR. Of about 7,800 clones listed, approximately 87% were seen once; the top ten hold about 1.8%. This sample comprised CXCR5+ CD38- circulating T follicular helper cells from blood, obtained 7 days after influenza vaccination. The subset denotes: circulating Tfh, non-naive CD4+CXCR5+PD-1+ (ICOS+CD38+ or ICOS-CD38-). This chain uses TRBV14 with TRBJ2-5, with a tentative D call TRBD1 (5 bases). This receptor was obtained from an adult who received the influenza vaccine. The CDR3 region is CASSARVLETQYF. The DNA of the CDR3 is TGTGCCAGCAGCGCCAGGGTCCTGGAGACCCAGTACTTC.